This T cell receptor beta chain is drawn from a study of cytomegalovirus exposure and HLA in healthy donors. 60 Vbeta and 13 Jbeta primers were used in PCR. The method was immunoSEQ multiplex PCR; TCRdb's version includes in-frame clones alone and lacks a portion of them. In the table there are under 200,000 clones, 80% to 90% of which are singletons. The sequenced material came from PBMCs. This clonotype was sampled from a woman in her twenties or thirties in good health and CMV-seropositive.

CDR3 loop: CASRKTALLAPLHF. In DNA form, the CDR3 reads TGTGCCAGCAGGAAGACAGCGCTTTTGGCACCCCTCCACTTT. This chain uses TRBV11-2 with TRBJ1-6; a possible D gene is TRBD1 (5 bases). Germline V CDR1 and CDR2: SGHAT, FQNNGV. The V end lost 6 bases, the J end lost 11 bases, and 17 bases lay between the germline ends. The CDR3 is 14 residues long.